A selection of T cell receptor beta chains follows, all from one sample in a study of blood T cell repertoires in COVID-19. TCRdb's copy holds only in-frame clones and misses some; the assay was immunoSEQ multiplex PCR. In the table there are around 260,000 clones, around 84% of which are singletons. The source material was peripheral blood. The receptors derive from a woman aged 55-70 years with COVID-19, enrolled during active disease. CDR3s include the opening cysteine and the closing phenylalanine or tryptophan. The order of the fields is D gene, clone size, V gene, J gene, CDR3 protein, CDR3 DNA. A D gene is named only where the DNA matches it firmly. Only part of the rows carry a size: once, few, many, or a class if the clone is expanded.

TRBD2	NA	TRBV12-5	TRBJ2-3	CASGTRTSGEDTQYF	TGTGCTAGTGGTACGCGGACTAGCGGGGAGGATACGCAGTATTTT
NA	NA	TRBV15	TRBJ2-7	CATSRDRGTVNEQYF	TGTGCCACCAGCAGAGATCGGGGGACAGTCAACGAGCAGTACTTC
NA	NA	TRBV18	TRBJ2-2	CASSPRSAEGELFF	TGTGCCAGCTCACCACGGTCCGCCGAGGGGGAGCTGTTTTTT
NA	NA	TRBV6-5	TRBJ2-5	CASSFGGAQETQYF	TGTGCCAGCAGTTTTGGGGGCGCCCAAGAGACCCAGTACTTC
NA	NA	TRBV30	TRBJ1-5	CAWSQGQGNQPQHF	TGTGCCTGGAGTCAGGGGCAAGGCAATCAGCCCCAGCATTTT
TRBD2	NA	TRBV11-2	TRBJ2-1	CASSPAPRTSGRGDNEQFF	TGTGCCAGCAGCCCTGCACCCCGGACTAGCGGGAGGGGGGACAATGAGCAGTTCTTC
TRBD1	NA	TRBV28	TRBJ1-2	CASSAPQGLGYTF	TGTGCCAGCAGCGCCCCACAGGGGCTTGGCTACACCTTC
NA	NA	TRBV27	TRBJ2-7	CDLTAETYEQYF	TGTGATTTAACAGCGGAAACCTACGAGCAGTACTTC
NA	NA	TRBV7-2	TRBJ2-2	CASSLSRGTGELFF	TGTGCCAGCAGCTTATCCCGGGGCACCGGGGAGCTGTTTTTT
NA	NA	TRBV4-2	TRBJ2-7	CASSRRLGVNEQYF	TGTGCCAGCAGCCGACGACTAGGAGTCAACGAGCAGTACTTC
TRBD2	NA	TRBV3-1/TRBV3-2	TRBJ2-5	CASSPHSGRTQETQYF	TGTGCCAGCAGCCCACATAGCGGGAGGACCCAAGAGACCCAGTACTTC
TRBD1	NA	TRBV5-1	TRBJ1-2	CASSPLGGQAANYGYTF	TGCGCCAGCAGCCCCCTGGGGGGACAGGCAGCTAACTATGGCTACACCTTC
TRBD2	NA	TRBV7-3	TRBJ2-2	CASSLLTRKLTSGENTGELFF	TGTGCCAGCAGCTTGTTGACCCGAAAGTTAACTAGCGGGGAGAACACCGGGGAGCTGTTTTTT
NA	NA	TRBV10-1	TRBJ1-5	CASSEGSHSNQPQHF	TGCGCCAGCAGTGAGGGGAGCCATAGCAATCAGCCCCAGCATTTT
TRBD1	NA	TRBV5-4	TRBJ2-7	CASSLDRGPGEQYF	TGTGCCAGCAGCTTGGACAGGGGGCCAGGTGAGCAGTACTTC
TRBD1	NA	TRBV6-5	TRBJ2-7	CASSPPGQGRDEQYF	TGTGCCAGCAGTCCTCCGGGACAGGGTAGAGACGAGCAGTACTTC
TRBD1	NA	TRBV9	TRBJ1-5	CASSAGDRGNQPQHF	TGTGCCAGCAGCGCCGGGGACAGGGGGAATCAGCCCCAGCATTTT
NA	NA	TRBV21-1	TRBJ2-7	CATMRRTSGWTYEQYF	TGTGCCACCATGAGAAGGACATCGGGTTGGACCTACGAGCAGTACTTC
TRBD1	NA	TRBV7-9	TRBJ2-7	CASSYPGQGDYEQYF	TGTGCCAGCAGCTACCCGGGACAGGGGGACTACGAGCAGTACTTC
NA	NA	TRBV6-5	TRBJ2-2	CASTRTENTGELFF	TGTGCCAGCACCCGGACAGAGAACACCGGGGAGCTGTTTTTT
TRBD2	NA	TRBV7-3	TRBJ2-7	CASSTRSSGMTYEQYF	TGTGCCAGCAGTACACGTTCTAGCGGGATGACCTACGAGCAGTACTTC
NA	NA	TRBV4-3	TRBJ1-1	CASSQERGGAEAFF	TGCGCCAGCAGCCAAGAACGGGGGGGCGCTGAAGCTTTCTTT
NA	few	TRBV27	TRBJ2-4	CASSQGTIDIQYF	TGTGCCAGCAGCCAGGGGACTATTGACATTCAGTACTTC
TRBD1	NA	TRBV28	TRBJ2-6	CASSLQGNSGANVLTF	TGTGCCAGCAGCTTACAGGGGAACTCTGGGGCCAACGTCCTGACTTTC
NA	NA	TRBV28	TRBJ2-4	CASSIQGSAKNIQYF	TGTGCCAGCAGTATTCAGGGGTCAGCCAAAAACATTCAGTACTTC
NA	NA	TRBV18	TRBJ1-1	CASSPRDTQNTEAFF	TGTGCCAGCTCACCAAGGGACACTCAGAACACTGAAGCTTTCTTT
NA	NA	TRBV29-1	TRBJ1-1	CSVSGRGTEAFF	TGCAGCGTTAGTGGGCGGGGAACTGAAGCTTTCTTT
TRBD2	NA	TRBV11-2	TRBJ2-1	CASSLGASGRSYNEQFF	TGTGCCAGCAGCTTAGGGGCTAGCGGGAGGAGCTACAATGAGCAGTTCTTC
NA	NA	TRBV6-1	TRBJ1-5	CASSVGLGGSNQPQHF	TGTGCCAGCAGTGTGGGGTTGGGAGGCAGCAATCAGCCCCAGCATTTT
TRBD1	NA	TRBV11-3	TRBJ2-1	CASSGQGFGYNEQFF	TGTGCCAGCAGTGGACAGGGGTTCGGGTACAATGAGCAGTTCTTC
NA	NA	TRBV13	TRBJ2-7	CASSLAPDTGYEQYF	TGTGCCAGCAGCTTAGCGCCGGATACGGGATACGAGCAGTACTTC
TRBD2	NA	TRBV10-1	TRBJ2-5	CASSGQAGPAQETQYF	TGCGCCAGCAGTGGGCAAGCGGGGCCGGCCCAAGAGACCCAGTACTTC
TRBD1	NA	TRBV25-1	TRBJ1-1	CASSEFSAGGAFF	TGTGCCAGCAGTGAATTTTCCGCAGGGGGAGCTTTCTTT
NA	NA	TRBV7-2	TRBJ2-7	CASSSQGYEQYF	TGTGCCAGCAGCTCGCAGGGCTACGAGCAGTACTTC
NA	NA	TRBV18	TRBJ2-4	CASSPGGTKNIQYF	TGTGCCAGCTCACCAGGGGGGACCAAAAACATTCAGTACTTC
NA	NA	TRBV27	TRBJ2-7	CASSRGGEQYF	TGTGCCAGCAGTAGGGGGGGAGAGCAGTACTTC
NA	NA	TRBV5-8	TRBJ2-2	CASSLKRTGELFF	TGTGCCAGCAGCTTGAAGAGGACCGGGGAGCTGTTTTTT
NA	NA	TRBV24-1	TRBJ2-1	CATSDPVGGKEQFF	TGTGCCACCAGTGATCCCGTAGGAGGGAAGGAGCAGTTCTTC
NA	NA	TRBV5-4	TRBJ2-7	CASSLEVAYEQYF	TGTGCCAGCAGCCTAGAGGTCGCCTACGAGCAGTACTTC
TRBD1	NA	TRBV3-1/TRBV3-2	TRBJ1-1	CASSQNRGSEAFF	TGTGCCAGCAGCCAAAACAGGGGATCTGAAGCTTTCTTT
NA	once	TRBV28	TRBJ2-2	CASSLRGISSGELFF	TGTGCCAGCAGCCTAAGGGGTATAAGTTCCGGGGAGCTGTTTTTT
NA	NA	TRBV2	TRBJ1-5	CASSSQQGYRQPQHF	TGTGCCAGCAGTAGTCAACAGGGATATCGTCAGCCCCAGCATTTT
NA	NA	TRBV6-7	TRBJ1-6	CASSYHRAVTYNSPLHF	TGTGCCAGCAGTTACCACCGAGCCGTAACTTATAATTCACCCCTCCACTTT
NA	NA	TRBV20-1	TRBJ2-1	CSARGVAEQFF	TGCAGTGCTAGAGGGGTAGCGGAGCAGTTCTTC
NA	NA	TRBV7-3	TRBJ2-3	CASSSMGGAYTDTQYF	TGTGCCAGCAGCTCCATGGGCGGGGCCTACACAGATACGCAGTATTTT